The source of this TCR beta chain is a study of blood T cells in healthy people across ages. A sample-barcoded 5' primer and a J-beta primer mix were used in a second PCR of roughly 7 to 12 cycles. TCRdb processed the 5' RACE reads anew with MiXCR; each CDR3 protein has one entry. The data hold 1.5 million to 2 million distinct CDR3 sequences, with 34% observed a single time. Germline CDR1 is LGHNA and CDR2 is YNFKEQ. The CDR3 is 16 residues long. V lost 5 bases to trimming and J lost 8 bases, with 24 bases between them. This clonotype has ten or more counts. The J gene is TRBJ1-2, the V gene TRBV4-2; tentatively, D is TRBD1 (5 bases). Sequenced input: blood. The sequence was obtained from a woman aged 30 to 39 in good health. In DNA form, the CDR3 reads TGTGCCAGCAGCGATGGGTTAGGGACCGAGCGAGGAGGCTACACCTTC. It translates to CASSDGLGTERGGYTF.